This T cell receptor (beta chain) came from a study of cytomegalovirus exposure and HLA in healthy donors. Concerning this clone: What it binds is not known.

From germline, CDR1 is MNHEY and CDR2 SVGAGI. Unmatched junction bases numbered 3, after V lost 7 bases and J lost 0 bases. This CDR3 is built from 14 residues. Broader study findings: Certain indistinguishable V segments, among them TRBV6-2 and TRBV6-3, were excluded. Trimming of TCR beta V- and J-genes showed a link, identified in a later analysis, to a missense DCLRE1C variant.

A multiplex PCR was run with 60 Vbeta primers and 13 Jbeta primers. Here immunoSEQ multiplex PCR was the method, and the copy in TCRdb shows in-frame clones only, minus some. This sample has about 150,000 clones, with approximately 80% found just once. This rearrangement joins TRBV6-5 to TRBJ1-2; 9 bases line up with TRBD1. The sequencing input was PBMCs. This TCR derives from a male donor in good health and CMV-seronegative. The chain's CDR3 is CASTRTGANYGYTF. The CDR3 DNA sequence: TGTGCCAGCACCAGGACAGGGGCTAACTATGGCTACACCTTC.